This entry is about one T cell receptor (beta chain). What antigen it recognizes has not been identified. Base-call qualities are not available, and no considerably larger clone is one nucleotide away. In the prospective study, participants were roughly 18 to 90 years old, resided in about two dozen geographic areas of the United States, and were enrolled through a virtual design. In the prospective study, participants were assigned to cohorts based on the clinical history participants reported in a screening survey and a study questionnaire. For ImmuneRACE Cohort 3, a participant was defined as recovered based on two consecutive negative NP/OP PCR tests, clearance by a healthcare professional, or resolution of symptoms. Mobile phlebotomists in the prospective study collected whole blood, serum and a nasopharyngeal or oropharyngeal swab from every participant. Additional blood draws and questionnaires over an approximately two-month period could optionally be provided by prospective study participants. Prospective study blood samples were shipped either frozen or at room temperature before DNA extraction.

Measured from the cysteine to the phenylalanine, the CDR3 is 15 residues long. This entry keeps only the CDR3 DNA: 45 bases, framed from base 1. According to the germline V gene, CDR1 reads MDHEN and CDR2 reads SYDVKM. V lost 2 bases and J lost 4 bases, and the count of bases not matched to a germline gene is 3. The entry originates in a study of blood T cell repertoires in COVID-19 (dated by TCRdb to about 2020). In terms of the full investigation: The collaborator samples originated in the United States, Italy and Spain and spanned the acute and convalescent phases of COVID-19. The prospective study material was composed of cDNA or gDNA derived from T cells, B-cell-depleted T cells, or PBMCs. The dataset comprised deeply sampled blood TCRbeta repertoires from subjects exposed to, actively infected with, or recovered from COVID-19. The repertoires were released in a freely available public database intended as a resource for research on the immune response to SARS-CoV-2. Samples were obtained from the ongoing ImmuneRACE study (first 160 participants) and from some 1,300 subjects provided by 6 global collaborators. Sample metadata almost always included a de-identified subject ID, COVID-19 status, age in years and sex. Where available, HLA class I and class II types were taken from metadata supplied by the sample provider and were not determined by assay-based typing. Results and caveats for the whole study, not just this receptor: The amount of clinical and demographic metadata varied by source and participant and was provided uncurated.

TCRbeta CDR3 regions were amplified from genomic DNA using the immunoSEQ Assay, a bias-controlled multiplex PCR. Per the authors' processing: Within the assay, amplification of reference gene primers was used to estimate how many nucleated cells each sample contained. To quantify the absolute abundance of each unique TCRbeta CDR3 rearrangement, sequence reads were collapsed and filtered. Productive Simpson clonality was computed per sample as the square root of Simpson's diversity index over productive rearrangements. Held by TCRdb, this immuneACCESS table contains in-frame sequences only and omits some clones. Under half of the omission traces to an unresolved V gene where checked; the cause of the rest is unknown. That table supplies the V and J calls and clone size; D and trimming were determined from the DNA. The sample contains 350,000 or so clones, roughly 87% of them found a single time. The ten largest account for approximately 0.93% of the sample.

The sequencing input was PBMCs or T cells enriched from blood (not recorded which). This sequence was found in a woman in her twenties or thirties who had recovered from COVID-19. The V gene is TRBV28 and the J gene is TRBJ2-2, with TRBD2 matching 8 junction bases. The CDR3 protein: CASSLAGGVTGELFF. The DNA sequence is as follows: TGTGCCAGCAGTTTAGCCGGGGGGGTCACCGGGGAGCTGTTTTTT.